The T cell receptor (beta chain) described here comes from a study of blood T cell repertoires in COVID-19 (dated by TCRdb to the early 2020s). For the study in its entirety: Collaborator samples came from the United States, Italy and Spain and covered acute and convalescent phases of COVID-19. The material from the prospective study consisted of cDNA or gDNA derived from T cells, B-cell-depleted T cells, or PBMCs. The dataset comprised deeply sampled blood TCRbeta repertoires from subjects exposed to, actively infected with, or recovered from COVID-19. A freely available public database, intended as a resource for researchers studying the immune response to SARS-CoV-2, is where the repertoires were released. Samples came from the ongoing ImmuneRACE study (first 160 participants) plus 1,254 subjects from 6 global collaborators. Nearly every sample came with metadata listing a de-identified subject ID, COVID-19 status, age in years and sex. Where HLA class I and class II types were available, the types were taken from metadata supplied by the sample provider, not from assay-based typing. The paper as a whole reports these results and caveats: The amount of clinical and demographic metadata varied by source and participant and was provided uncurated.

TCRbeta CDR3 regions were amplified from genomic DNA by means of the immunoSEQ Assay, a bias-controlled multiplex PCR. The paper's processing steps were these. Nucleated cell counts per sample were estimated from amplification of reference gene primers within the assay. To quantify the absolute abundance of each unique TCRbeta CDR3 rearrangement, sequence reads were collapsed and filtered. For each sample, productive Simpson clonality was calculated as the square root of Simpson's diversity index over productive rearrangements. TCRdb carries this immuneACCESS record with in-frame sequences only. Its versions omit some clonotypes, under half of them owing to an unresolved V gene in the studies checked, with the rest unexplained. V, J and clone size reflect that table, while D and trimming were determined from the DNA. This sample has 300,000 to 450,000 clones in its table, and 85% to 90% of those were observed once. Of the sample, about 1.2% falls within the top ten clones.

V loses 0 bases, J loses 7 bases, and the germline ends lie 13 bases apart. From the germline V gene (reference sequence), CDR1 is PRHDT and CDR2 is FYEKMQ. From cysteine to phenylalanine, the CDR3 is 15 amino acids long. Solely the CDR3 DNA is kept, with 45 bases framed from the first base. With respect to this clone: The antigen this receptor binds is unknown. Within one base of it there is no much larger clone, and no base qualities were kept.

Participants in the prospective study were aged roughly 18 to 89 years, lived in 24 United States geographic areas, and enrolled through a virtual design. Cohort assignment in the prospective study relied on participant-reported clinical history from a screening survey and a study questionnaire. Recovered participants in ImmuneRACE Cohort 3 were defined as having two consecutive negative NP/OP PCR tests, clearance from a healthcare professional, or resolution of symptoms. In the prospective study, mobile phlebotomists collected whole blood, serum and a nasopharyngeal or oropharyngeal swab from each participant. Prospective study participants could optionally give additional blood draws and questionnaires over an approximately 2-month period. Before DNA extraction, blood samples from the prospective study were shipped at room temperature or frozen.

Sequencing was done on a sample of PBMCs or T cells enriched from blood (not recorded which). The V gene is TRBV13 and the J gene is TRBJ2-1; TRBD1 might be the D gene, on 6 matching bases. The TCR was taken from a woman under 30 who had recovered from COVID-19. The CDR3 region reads CASSLGGLGGNEQFF. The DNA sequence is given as TGTGCCAGCAGCTTAGGAGGGTTAGGGGGAAATGAGCAGTTCTTC.